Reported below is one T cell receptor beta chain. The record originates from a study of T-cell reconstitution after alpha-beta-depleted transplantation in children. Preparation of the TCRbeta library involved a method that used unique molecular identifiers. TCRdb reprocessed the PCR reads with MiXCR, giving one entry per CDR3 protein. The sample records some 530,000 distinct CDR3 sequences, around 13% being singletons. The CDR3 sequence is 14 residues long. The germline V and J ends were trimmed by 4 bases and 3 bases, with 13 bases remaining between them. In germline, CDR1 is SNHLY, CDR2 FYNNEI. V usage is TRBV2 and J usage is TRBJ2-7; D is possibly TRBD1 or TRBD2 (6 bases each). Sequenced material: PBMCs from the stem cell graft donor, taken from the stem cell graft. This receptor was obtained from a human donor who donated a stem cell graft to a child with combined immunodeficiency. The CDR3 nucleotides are TGTGCCAGCAGTGGTACGGGGGCCTACTACGAGCAGTACTTC. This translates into CASSGTGAYYEQYF.